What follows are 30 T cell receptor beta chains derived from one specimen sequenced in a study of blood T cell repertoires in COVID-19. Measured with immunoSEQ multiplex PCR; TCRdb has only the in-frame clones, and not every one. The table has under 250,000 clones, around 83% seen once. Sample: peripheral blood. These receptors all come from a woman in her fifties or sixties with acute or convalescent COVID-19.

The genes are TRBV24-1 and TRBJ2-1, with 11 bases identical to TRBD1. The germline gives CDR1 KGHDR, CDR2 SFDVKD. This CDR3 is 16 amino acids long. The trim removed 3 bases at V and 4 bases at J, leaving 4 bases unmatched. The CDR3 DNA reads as TGTGCCACCAGTGATCCGGGACAGGGGGGATACAATGAGCAGTTCTTC. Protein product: CATSDPGQGGYNEQFF.

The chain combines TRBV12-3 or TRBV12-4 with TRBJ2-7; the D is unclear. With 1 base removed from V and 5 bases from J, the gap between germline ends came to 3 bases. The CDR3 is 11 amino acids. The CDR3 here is CASSLGNEQYF. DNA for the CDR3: TGTGCCAGCAGTTTAGGTAACGAGCAGTACTTC.

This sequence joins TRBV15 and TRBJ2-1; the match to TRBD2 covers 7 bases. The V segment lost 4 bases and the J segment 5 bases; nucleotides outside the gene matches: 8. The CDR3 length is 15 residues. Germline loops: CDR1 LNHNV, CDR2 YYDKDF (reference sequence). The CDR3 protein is CATSTRTSGDNEQFF. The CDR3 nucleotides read TGTGCCACCAGCACCAGGACTAGTGGGGACAATGAGCAGTTCTTC.

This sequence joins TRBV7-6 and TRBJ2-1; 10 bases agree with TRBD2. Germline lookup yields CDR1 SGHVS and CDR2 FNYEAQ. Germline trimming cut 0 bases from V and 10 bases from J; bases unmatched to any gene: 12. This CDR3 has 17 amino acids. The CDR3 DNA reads TGTGCCAGCAGCTTAGCCCCTAGCGGGAGATTGGCCGGAGAGCAGTTCTTC. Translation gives CASSLAPSGRLAGEQFF.

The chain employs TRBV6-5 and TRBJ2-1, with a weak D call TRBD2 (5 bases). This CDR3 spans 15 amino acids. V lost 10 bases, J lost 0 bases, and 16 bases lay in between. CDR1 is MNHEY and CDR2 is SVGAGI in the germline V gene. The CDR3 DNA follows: TGTGCCACGGGTCAAGCGGTTTCCTCCTACAATGAGCAGTTCTTC. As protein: CATGQAVSSYNEQFF.

DNA for the CDR3: TGTGCCAGCAGTTCCGTCGGCAGGGGGACGAACGGGGAGCTGTTTTTT. It specifies CASSSVGRGTNGELFF. This sequence joins TRBV6-5 and TRBJ2-2; 7 bases are shared with TRBD1. In germline, CDR1 is MNHEY, CDR2 SVGAGI. Unmatched junction bases numbered 12, after V lost 4 bases and J lost 7 bases. There are 16 residues in the CDR3.

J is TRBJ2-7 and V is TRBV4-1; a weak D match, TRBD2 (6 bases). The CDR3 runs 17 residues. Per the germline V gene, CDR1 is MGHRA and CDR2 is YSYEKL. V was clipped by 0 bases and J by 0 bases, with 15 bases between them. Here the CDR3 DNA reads TGCGCCAGCAGCCAAGATTCCGCCGGGAGAAGCTCCTACGAGCAGTACTTC. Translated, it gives CASSQDSAGRSSYEQYF.

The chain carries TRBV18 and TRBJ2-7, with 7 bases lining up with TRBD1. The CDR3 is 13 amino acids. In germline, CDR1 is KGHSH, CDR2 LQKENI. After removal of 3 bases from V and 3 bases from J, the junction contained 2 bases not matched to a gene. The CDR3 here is CASSPGTDYEQYF. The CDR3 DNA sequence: TGTGCCAGCTCACCGGGGACAGACTACGAGCAGTACTTC.

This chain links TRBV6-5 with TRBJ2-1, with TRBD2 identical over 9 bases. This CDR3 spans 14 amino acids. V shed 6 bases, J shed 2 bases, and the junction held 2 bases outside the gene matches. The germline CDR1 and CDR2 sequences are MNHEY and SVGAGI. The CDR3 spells CASRKRGAYNEQFF. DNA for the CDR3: TGTGCCAGCAGGAAGCGGGGGGCCTACAATGAGCAGTTCTTC.

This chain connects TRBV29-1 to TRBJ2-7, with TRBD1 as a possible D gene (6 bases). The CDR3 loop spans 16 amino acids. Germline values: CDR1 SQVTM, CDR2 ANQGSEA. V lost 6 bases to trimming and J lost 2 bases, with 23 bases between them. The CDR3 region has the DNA TGCAGCGTCCTAACCTCGCCGGGACAATTCGCCTACGAGCAGTACTTC. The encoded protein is CSVLTSPGQFAYEQYF.

CDR3: CASSLDRTEAYEQYF. In DNA form, the CDR3 reads TGTGCCAGCAGCTTAGATCGGACAGAAGCCTACGAGCAGTACTTC. V and J are TRBV7-2 and TRBJ2-7; D perhaps matches TRBD1 (6 bases). The CDR3 runs 15 residues. The germline V gene encodes CDR1 SGHTA and CDR2 FQGNSA. V was trimmed by 1 base and J by 2 bases, leaving 12 bases between them.

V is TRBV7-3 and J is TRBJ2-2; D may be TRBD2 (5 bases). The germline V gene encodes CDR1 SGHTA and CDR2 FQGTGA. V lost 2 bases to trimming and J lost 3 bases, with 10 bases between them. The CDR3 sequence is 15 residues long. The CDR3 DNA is TGTGCCAGCAGCTTACGAAGCGGATACACCGGGGAGCTGTTTTTT. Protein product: CASSLRSGYTGELFF.

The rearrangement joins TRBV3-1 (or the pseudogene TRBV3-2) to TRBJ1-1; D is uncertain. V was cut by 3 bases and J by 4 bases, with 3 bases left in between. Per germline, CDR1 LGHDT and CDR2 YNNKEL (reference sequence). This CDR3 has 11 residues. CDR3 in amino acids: CASSHLTEAFF. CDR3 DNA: TGTGCCAGCAGCCATCTCACTGAAGCTTTCTTT.

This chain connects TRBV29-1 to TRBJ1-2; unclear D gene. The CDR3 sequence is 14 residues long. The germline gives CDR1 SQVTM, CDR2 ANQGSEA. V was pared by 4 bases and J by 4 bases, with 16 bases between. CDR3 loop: CSVVRGETLYGYTF. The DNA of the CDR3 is TGCAGCGTTGTACGTGGGGAGACTCTCTATGGCTACACCTTC.

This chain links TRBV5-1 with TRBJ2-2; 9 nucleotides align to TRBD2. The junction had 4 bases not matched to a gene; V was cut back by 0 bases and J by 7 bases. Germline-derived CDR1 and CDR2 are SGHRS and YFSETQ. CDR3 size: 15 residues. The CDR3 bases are TGCGCCAGCAGCTTGGCTAGCGGGACGGGCGGGGAGCTGTTTTTT. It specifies CASSLASGTGGELFF. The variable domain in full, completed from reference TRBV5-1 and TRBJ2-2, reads KAGVTQTPRYLIKTRGQQVTLSCSPISGHRSVSWYQQTPGQGLQFLFEYFSETQRNKGNFPGRFSGRQFSNSRSEMNVSTLELGDSALYLCASSLASGTGGELFFGEGSRLTVL.

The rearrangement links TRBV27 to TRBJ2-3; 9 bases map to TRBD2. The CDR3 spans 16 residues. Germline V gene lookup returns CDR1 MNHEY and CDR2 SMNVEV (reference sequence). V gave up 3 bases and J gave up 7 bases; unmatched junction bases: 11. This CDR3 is CASSLVGLAGRNTQYF. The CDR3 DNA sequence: TGTGCCAGCAGTTTGGTGGGCCTAGCGGGGCGAAATACGCAGTATTTT.

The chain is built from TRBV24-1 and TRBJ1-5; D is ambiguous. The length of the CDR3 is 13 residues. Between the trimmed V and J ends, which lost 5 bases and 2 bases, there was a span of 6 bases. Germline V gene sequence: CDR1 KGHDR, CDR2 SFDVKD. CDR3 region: CATSASGNQPQHF. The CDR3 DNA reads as TGTGCCACCAGTGCCTCCGGCAATCAGCCCCAGCATTTT.

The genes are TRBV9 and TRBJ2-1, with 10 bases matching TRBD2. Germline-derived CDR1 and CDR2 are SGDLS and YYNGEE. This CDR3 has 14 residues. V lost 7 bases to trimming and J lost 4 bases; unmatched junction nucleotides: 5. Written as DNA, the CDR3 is TGTGCCAGCTCCCTACTAGCGGGGTACAATGAGCAGTTCTTC. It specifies CASSLLAGYNEQFF.

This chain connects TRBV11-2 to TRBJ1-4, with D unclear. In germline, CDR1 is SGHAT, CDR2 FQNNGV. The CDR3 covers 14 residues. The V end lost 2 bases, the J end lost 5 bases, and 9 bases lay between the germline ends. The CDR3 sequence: CASSLNRDNEKLFF. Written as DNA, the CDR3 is TGTGCCAGCAGCTTAAACAGAGACAATGAAAAACTGTTTTTT.

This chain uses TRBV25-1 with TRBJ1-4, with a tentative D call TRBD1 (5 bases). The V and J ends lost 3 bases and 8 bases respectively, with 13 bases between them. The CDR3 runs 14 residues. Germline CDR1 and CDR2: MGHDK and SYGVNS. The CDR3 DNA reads TGTGCCAGCAGTGACGTCGTGGGGGGGGAAAAACTGTTTTTT. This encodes CASSDVVGGEKLFF.

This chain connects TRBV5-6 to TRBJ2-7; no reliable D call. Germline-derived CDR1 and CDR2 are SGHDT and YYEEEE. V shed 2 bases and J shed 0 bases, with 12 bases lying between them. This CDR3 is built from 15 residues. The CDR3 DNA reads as TGTGCCAGCAGCTTAGTCTCGCTAAGCTCCTACGAGCAGTACTTC. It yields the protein CASSLVSLSSYEQYF.

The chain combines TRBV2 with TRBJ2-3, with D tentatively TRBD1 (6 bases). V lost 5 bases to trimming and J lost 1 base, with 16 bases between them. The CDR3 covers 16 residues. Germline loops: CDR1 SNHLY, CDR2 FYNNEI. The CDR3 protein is CASSTKGVTGTDTQYF. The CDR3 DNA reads TGTGCCAGCAGTACCAAGGGGGTGACGGGCACAGATACGCAGTATTTT.

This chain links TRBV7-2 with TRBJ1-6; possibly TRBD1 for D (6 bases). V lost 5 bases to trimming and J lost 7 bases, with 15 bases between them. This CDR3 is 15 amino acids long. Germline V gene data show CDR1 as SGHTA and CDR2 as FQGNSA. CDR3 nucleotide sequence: TGTGCCAGCAGCCCTATGGGCAGGGGAAATTCACCCCTCCACTTT. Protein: CASSPMGRGNSPLHF.

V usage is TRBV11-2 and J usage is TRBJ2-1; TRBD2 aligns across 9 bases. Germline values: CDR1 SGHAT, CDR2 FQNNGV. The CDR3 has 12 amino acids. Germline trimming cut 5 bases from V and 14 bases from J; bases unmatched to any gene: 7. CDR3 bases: TGTGCCAGCAGCCCGACCGGGACTAGCAAGTTCTTC. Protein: CASSPTGTSKFF.

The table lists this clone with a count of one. CDR3 protein: CASSVLTGAEQYF. The CDR3 DNA sequence: TGTGCCAGCAGCGTACTGACAGGGGCCGAGCAGTACTTC. This chain joins TRBV9 and TRBJ2-7; the match to TRBD1 covers 8 bases. CDR1 and CDR2 (germline): SGDLS, YYNGEE. The V segment lost 1 base and the J segment 6 bases; nucleotides outside the gene matches: 3. CDR3 length equals 13 residues.

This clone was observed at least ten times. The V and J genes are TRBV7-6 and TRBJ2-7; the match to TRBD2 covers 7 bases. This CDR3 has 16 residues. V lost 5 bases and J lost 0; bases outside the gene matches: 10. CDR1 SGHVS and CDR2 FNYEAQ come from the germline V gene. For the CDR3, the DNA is TGTGCCAGCAGCCCTAGTCTAGCGGCCTCCTCCTACGAGCAGTACTTC. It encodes CASSPSLAASSYEQYF. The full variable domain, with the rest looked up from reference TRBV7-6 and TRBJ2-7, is GAGVSQSPRYKVTKRGQDVALRCDPISGHVSLYWYRQALGQGPEFLTYFNYEAQQDKSGLPNDRFSAERPEGSISTLTIQRTEQRDSAMYRCASSPSLAASSYEQYFGPGTRLTVT.

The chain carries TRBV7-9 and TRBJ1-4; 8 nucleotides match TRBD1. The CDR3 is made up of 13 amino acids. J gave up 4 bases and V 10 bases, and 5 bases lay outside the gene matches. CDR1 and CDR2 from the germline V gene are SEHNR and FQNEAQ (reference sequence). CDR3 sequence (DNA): TGTGCCATCAGGACAGGGATTAATGAAAAACTGTTTTTT. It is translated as CAIRTGINEKLFF.

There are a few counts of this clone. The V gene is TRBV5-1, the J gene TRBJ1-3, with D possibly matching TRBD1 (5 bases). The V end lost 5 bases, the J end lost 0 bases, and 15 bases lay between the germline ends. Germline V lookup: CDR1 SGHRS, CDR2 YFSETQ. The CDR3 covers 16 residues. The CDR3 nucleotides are TGCGCCAGCAGTTTAGGAGGGGACCTCTCTGGAAACACCATATATTTT. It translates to CASSLGGDLSGNTIYF.

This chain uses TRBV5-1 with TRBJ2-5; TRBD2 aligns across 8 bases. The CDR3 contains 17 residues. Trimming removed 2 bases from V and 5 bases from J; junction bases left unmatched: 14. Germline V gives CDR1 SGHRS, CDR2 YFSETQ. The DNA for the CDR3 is TGCGCCAGCAGCTTAACTAGCGGAGCTCCTACCGGGGAGACCCAGTACTTC. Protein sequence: CASSLTSGAPTGETQYF.

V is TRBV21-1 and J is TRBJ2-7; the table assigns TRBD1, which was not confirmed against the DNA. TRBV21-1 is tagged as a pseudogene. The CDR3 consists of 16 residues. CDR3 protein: CASSKARRGANYEQYF. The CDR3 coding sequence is TGTGCCAGCAGCAAAGCCCGAAGGGGCGCCAACTACGAGCAGTACTTC.